This TCR beta chain was found in a study of OX40 agonist ivuxolimab in advanced cancers. Looking at the study overall: People who had prior anti-PD-1, anti-PD-L1 or anti-CTLA-4 therapy could take part, and approximately 43% had some. Three partial responders included one hepatocellular carcinoma patient and two cutaneous melanoma patients.

It was autoimmune disease history or systemic immunosuppression that excluded patients. General study points: Expanded clones belonging to CD8+ T cells outnumbered, on average, those of CD4+.

Turning to this clone: Its antigen remains unknown.

Only in-frame clones appear in the TCRdb table, and some are missing; sequencing was by immunoSEQ multiplex PCR. The profile shows 90,000 to 100,000 clones, more than 85% of them singletons. CDR3 length: 16 amino acids. The V end was cut by 3 bases, the J end by 8 bases, with 22 bases between. In germline, CDR1 is GTSNPN, CDR2 SVGIG (reference sequence). The rearrangement uses TRBV30 and TRBJ1-4; the D gene is possibly TRBD1 (5 bases). The sequence came from an adult with an advanced solid tumor such as melanoma, head and neck, liver or kidney cancer. Specimen: CD4+ or CD8+ T cells sorted from blood, collected in a trial of the OX40 agonist ivuxolimab. The CDR3 nucleotides read TGTGCCTGGAGGAAGACCGCAGGGTCAGTACGGGAAAAACTGTTTTTT. Its translation is CAWRKTAGSVREKLFF.